This T cell receptor (beta chain) was documented in a study of T cell changes during pregnancy in multiple sclerosis. CDR1 is SGHAT, CDR2 FQNNGV, per germline. The CDR3 covers 13 residues. With V trimmed by 5 bases and J by 3 bases, 4 bases remained unmatched. Profiled with immunoSEQ multiplex PCR; TCRdb holds only in-frame clones, not every one. The data show 35,000 to 45,000 clones, 90% seen once. The V gene is TRBV11-2, the J gene TRBJ2-7, with 7 bases fitting TRBD1. The TCR sequence derives from a female donor in good health, enrolled as a control in a pregnancy study. The material was peripheral blood, obtained in the second trimester of pregnancy. CDR3 region: CASSRDRYYEQYF. CDR3 sequence (DNA): TGTGCCAGCAGCCGGGACAGATACTACGAGCAGTACTTC.